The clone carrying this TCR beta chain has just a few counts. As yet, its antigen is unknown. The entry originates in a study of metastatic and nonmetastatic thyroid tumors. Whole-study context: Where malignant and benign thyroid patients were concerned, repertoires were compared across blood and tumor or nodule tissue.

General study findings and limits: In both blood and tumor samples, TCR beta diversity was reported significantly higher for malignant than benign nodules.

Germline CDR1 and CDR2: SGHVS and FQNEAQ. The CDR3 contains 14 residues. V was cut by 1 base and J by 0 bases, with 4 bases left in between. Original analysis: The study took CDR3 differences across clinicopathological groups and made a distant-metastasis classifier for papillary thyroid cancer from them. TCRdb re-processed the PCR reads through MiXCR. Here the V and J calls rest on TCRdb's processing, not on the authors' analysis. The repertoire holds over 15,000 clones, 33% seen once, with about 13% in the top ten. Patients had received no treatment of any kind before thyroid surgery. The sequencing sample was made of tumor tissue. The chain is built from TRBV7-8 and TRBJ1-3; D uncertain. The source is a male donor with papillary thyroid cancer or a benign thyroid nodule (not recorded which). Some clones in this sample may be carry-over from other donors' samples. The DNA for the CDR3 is TGTGCCAGCAGCTTAGACAGCTCTGGAAACACCATATATTTT. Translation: CASSLDSSGNTIYF.